Below, 22 T cell receptor beta chains from the same sample are listed, as sequenced in a study of CD8+ T cells in alopecia areata. RNA was extracted and reverse transcribed into cDNA as the sequencing template. Assay used: immunoSEQ multiplex PCR; TCRdb lists only in-frame clones, some missing. Of about 140,000 clones listed, approximately 49% are singletons. The sample in question was CD4+ T cells sorted from blood, obtained at week 0. The receptors were sampled from a human donor with alopecia areata.

V usage is TRBV5-4 and J usage is TRBJ2-3, with D uncertain. The CDR3 extends over 14 amino acids. Germline V gene lookup returns CDR1 SGHNT and CDR2 YYREEE (reference sequence). V lost 3 bases and J 1 base, leaving 9 bases between the germline ends. CDR3 coding DNA: TGTGCCAGCAGCTCGGAGATAGGCACAGATACGCAGTATTTT. As protein: CASSSEIGTDTQYF.

Only a few counts were recorded for this clone. The chain is built from TRBV4-3 and TRBJ2-3, with D unresolved. From germline, CDR1 is LGHNA and CDR2 YSLEER. Trimming took off 0 bases at V and 6 bases at J, with 19 bases between the two ends. This CDR3 contains 17 residues. CDR3 residues: CASSQEIRAPNWDTQYF. The CDR3 DNA sequence: TGCGCCAGCAGCCAAGAAATAAGGGCCCCAAATTGGGATACGCAGTATTTT.

The rearrangement links TRBV10-3 to TRBJ1-2; 7 bases agree with TRBD1. The CDR3 is made up of 13 amino acids. From germline, CDR1 is ENHRY and CDR2 SYGVKD. J lost 7 bases, V lost 8 bases, and 10 bases had no gene match. The CDR3 sequence: CAIGPTGVAGYTF. CDR3 nucleotide sequence: TGTGCCATCGGACCAACAGGGGTGGCTGGCTACACCTTC.

In this sample, this clone turned up a few times. The rearrangement links TRBV7-6 to TRBJ1-1; 8 positions match TRBD1. With 5 bases clipped from V and 4 bases from J, the junction kept 3 bases outside the gene matches. Germline V gives CDR1 SGHVS, CDR2 FNYEAQ. The CDR3 has 13 amino acids. Here the CDR3 DNA reads TGTGCCAGCAGCACCGGACAGGGCACTGAAGCTTTCTTT. This encodes CASSTGQGTEAFF.

The table lists this clone with a few counts. The V and J genes are TRBV18 and TRBJ2-7; no clear D gene. This CDR3 comprises 11 residues. Germline values: CDR1 KGHSH, CDR2 LQKENI. The ends were cut back, 6 bases at V and 4 bases at J, with 7 bases in the middle. CDR3 protein: CASSQDYEQYF. CDR3 coding DNA: TGTGCCAGCTCCCAGGATTACGAGCAGTACTTC.

This clone was seen just once. The V and J genes are TRBV7-2 and TRBJ2-1; 11 positions agree with TRBD2. This CDR3 region has 17 residues. Trimming cost V 4 bases and J 6 bases; bases outside gene matches: 11. Germline V gene data show CDR1 as SGHTA and CDR2 as FQGNSA. The CDR3 coding sequence is TGTGCCAGCAGCTCCCTTAGCGGGAGGGAGCGGCCCAATGAGCAGTTCTTC. Translated, it gives CASSSLSGRERPNEQFF.

CDR3 coding DNA: TGCAGCGCCAGAACAGGGGTCGTAAAGACCCAGTACTTC. It encodes CSARTGVVKTQYF. The rearrangement uses TRBV29-1 and TRBJ2-5, with 7 bases fitting TRBD1. CDR3 length: 13 amino acids. CDR1 is SQVTM, CDR2 ANQGSEA, per germline. The junction had 11 bases not matched to a gene; V was cut back by 7 bases and J by 6 bases. The full variable domain, with the rest looked up from reference TRBV29-1 and TRBJ2-5, is SAVISQKPSRDICQRGTSLTIQCQVDSQVTMMFWYRQQPGQSLTLIATANQGSEATYESGFVIDKFPISRPNLTFSTLTVSNMSPEDSSIYLCSARTGVVKTQYFGPGTRLLVL.

The V and J genes are TRBV30 and TRBJ1-5; 7 bases align to TRBD1. Germline CDR1 GTSNPN, CDR2 SVGIG (reference sequence). V lost 5 bases to trimming and J lost 6 bases; unmatched junction nucleotides: 10. The CDR3 is made up of 14 amino acids. The CDR3: CAWSSGGGSQPQHF. In DNA, the CDR3 is TGTGCCTGGTCATCAGGGGGAGGGAGTCAGCCCCAGCATTTT.

The chain recombines TRBV6-5 with TRBJ2-5, with a weak D call TRBD2 (6 bases). V gave up 2 bases and J gave up 1 base, with 11 bases separating them. This CDR3 region has 15 residues. Germline V gives CDR1 MNHEY, CDR2 SVGAGI. CDR3 sequence: CASSYRRLGQETQYF. The DNA of the CDR3 is TGTGCCAGCAGTTACCGCAGACTAGGCCAAGAGACCCAGTACTTC.

This clone appeared a few times. The chain combines TRBV20-1 with TRBJ2-2, with D hard to call. CDR1 DFQATT and CDR2 SNEGSKA come from the germline V gene (reference sequence). The CDR3 has 11 amino acids. Trimming removed 5 bases at V and 4 bases at J, with 5 bases between. The CDR3 DNA follows: TGCAGTGCTGGTCTCACCGGGGAGCTGTTTTTT. It yields the protein CSAGLTGELFF.

The chain links TRBV25-1 to TRBJ2-5; TRBD1 might be the D (6 bases). With 3 bases removed from V and 5 bases from J, the gap between germline ends came to 16 bases. Looked up from germline, CDR1 is MGHDK and CDR2 is SYGVNS. CDR3 length: 15 residues. The CDR3: CASSDQIGGTETQYF. The CDR3 bases are TGTGCCAGCAGTGACCAGATAGGGGGTACGGAGACCCAGTACTTC.

The chain carries TRBV29-1 and TRBJ1-2; D gene unclear. CDR3 length: 11 residues. Germline values: CDR1 SQVTM, CDR2 ANQGSEA. Trimming cost V 7 bases and J 6 bases, with 12 bases left between them. In DNA, the CDR3 is TGCAGCGACGTCCGGGCCCATGGCTACACCTTC. It codes for CSDVRAHGYTF.

This rearrangement joins TRBV5-1 to TRBJ1-2; no firm D call. The CDR3 is made up of 14 amino acids. Germline lookup yields CDR1 SGHRS and CDR2 YFSETQ. The V gene lost 1 base and the J gene lost 8 bases, with 15 bases spanning the gap. Written as DNA, the CDR3 is TGCGCCAGCAGCTTGATAGTTGACGCTGGGGGCTACACCTTC. Its translation: CASSLIVDAGGYTF. Using reference TRBV5-1 and TRBJ1-2 for the parts outside the CDR3, the full variable domain is KAGVTQTPRYLIKTRGQQVTLSCSPISGHRSVSWYQQTPGQGLQFLFEYFSETQRNKGNFPGRFSGRQFSNSRSEMNVSTLELGDSALYLCASSLIVDAGGYTFGSGTRLTVV.

This clone was counted between two and nine times. An end of the junction does not agree with germline; a read error may underlie this. The CDR3 sequence: CASRLGTENIQYF. Here the CDR3 DNA reads TGCGCCAGCAGGTTGGGGACAGAAAACATTCAGTACTTC. The rearrangement uses TRBV5-1 and TRBJ2-4, with 7 bases identical to TRBD1. The CDR3 has 13 amino acids. Germline-derived CDR1 and CDR2 are SGHRS and YFSETQ.

The chain is built from TRBV29-1 and TRBJ1-1, with 7 bases lining up with TRBD1. The junction had 4 bases not matched to a gene; V was cut back by 5 bases and J by 1 base. The CDR3 is made up of 13 amino acids. The germline V gene encodes CDR1 SQVTM and CDR2 ANQGSEA. DNA for the CDR3: TGCAGCGTTCGAGGGACAGAGAACACTGAAGCTTTCTTT. It translates to CSVRGTENTEAFF.

The V call is TRBV27, the J call TRBJ1-5; 7 bases agree with TRBD1. V lost 0 bases and J lost 2; bases outside the gene matches: 1. CDR3 length: 15 amino acids. Germline CDR1 and CDR2: MNHEY and SMNVEV (reference sequence). In nucleotides, the CDR3 is TGTGCCAGCAGTTTATCCACAGGGGGCAATCAGCCCCAGCATTTT. This codes for CASSLSTGGNQPQHF.

The genes are TRBV10-3 and TRBJ2-1, with D possibly being TRBD2 (6 bases). V was trimmed by 7 bases and J by 3 bases, leaving 13 bases between them. The germline CDR1 and CDR2 sequences are ENHRY and SYGVKD. This CDR3 is 14 amino acids long. The CDR3, as DNA: TGTGCCATCAAGAGGGAGGCCAACTACAATGAGCAGTTCTTC. Translating it yields CAIKREANYNEQFF.

This clone has just a few counts. The chain uses TRBV7-9 and TRBJ2-3; 11 bases line up with TRBD2. The trim removed 1 base at V and 0 bases at J, leaving 3 bases unmatched. Germline V lookup: CDR1 SEHNR, CDR2 FQNEAQ (reference sequence). The CDR3 covers 17 residues. CDR3 sequence: CASSLEGLAASTDTQYF. The CDR3 DNA follows: TGTGCCAGCAGCTTAGAGGGACTAGCGGCTAGCACAGATACGCAGTATTTT. Drawing the rest from reference TRBV7-9 and TRBJ2-3, the complete variable domain is DTGVSQNPRHKITKRGQNVTFRCDPISEHNRLYWYRQTLGQGPEFLTYFQNEAQLEKSRLLSDRFSAERPKGSFSTLEIQRTEQGDSAMYLCASSLEGLAASTDTQYFGPGTRLTVL.

This clone appeared a few times. The CDR3 DNA reads as TGTGCCAGCCGGCCCGGCCTTCCGGGGACCCAGTACTTC. It codes for CASRPGLPGTQYF. This chain connects TRBV27 to TRBJ2-5; D uncertain. CDR1 MNHEY and CDR2 SMNVEV come from the germline V gene (reference sequence). The CDR3 has 13 residues. V was pared by 8 bases and J by 7 bases, with 17 bases between.

Ten or more counts support this clone. The chain uses TRBV4-1 and TRBJ1-3; D is possibly TRBD1 (5 bases). CDR3 length: 17 residues. With 3 bases removed from V and 0 bases from J, the gap between germline ends came to 15 bases. The germline V gene encodes CDR1 MGHRA and CDR2 YSYEKL. In DNA, the CDR3 is TGCGCCAGCAGCCAGAACCGGGACCGAAGCTCTGGAAACACCATATATTTT. It codes for CASSQNRDRSSGNTIYF.

This clone was detected only a few times. V usage is TRBV4-3 and J usage is TRBJ1-5; tentative D call: TRBD1 (6 bases). CDR1 is LGHNA, CDR2 YSLEER, per germline. V lost 3 bases, J lost 9 bases, and 15 bases lay in between. The CDR3 totals 14 residues. The CDR3 sequence: CASSQTQGTRPQHF. The CDR3 DNA is TGCGCCAGCAGCCAGACACAGGGAACGCGGCCCCAGCATTTT.

The V and J genes are TRBV5-1 and TRBJ2-1; no definite D call. CDR3 length: 14 residues. V dropped 2 bases and J dropped 0 bases, with 6 bases sitting between them. Germline CDR1 is SGHRS and CDR2 is YFSETQ. CDR3 sequence: CASSLAFSYNEQFF. CDR3 DNA: TGCGCCAGCAGCTTAGCTTTCTCCTACAATGAGCAGTTCTTC. Combining the CDR3 with reference TRBV5-1 and TRBJ2-1 gives the whole variable domain KAGVTQTPRYLIKTRGQQVTLSCSPISGHRSVSWYQQTPGQGLQFLFEYFSETQRNKGNFPGRFSGRQFSNSRSEMNVSTLELGDSALYLCASSLAFSYNEQFFGPGTRLTVL.